These 26 T cell receptor beta chains came from one sample sequenced in a study of T cell responses to AZD1222 COVID-19 vaccine. Sequencing was performed with immunoSEQ multiplex PCR; in TCRdb, only in-frame clones are kept and a portion is missing. The table lists around 89,000 clones, under 90% of them singletons. Here the sequenced sample was peripheral blood, taken on day 0 of AZD1222 vaccination. The receptors originated from an adult in good health.

The gene calls are TRBV5-1 and TRBJ1-1; the D is unclear. The CDR3 runs to 13 residues. Germline V CDR1 and CDR2: SGHRS, YFSETQ. V was pared by 0 bases and J by 3 bases, with 6 bases between. The CDR3 reads CASSLGQDTEAFF. The CDR3 DNA reads as TGCGCCAGCAGCTTGGGTCAGGACACTGAAGCTTTCTTT.

V usage is TRBV27 and J usage is TRBJ1-5, with 11 bases that match TRBD1. V lost 5 bases, J lost 2 bases, and 2 bases stayed unmatched. The germline V gene has CDR1 MNHEY and CDR2 SMNVEV (reference sequence). CDR3 length equals 15 residues. The CDR3 sequence: CASSRDRGGNQPQHF. In DNA, the CDR3 is TGTGCCAGCAGTCGGGACAGGGGGGGCAATCAGCCCCAGCATTTT.

V gene TRBV28 combines with J gene TRBJ2-7; 11 nucleotides agree with TRBD1. Germline trimming cut 5 bases from V and 5 bases from J; bases unmatched to any gene: 5. The CDR3 contains 14 residues. Germline CDR1 is MDHEN and CDR2 is SYDVKM. The CDR3 loop reads CASSTGQGAHEQYF. As DNA, the CDR3 is TGTGCCAGCAGTACCGGACAGGGGGCCCACGAGCAGTACTTC.

This clone turned up a few times. The chain couples TRBV5-6 to TRBJ2-5; no firm D call. Per germline, CDR1 SGHDT and CDR2 YYEEEE. This CDR3 is built from 16 residues. The V gene lost 2 bases and the J gene lost 2 bases, with 16 bases spanning the gap. The CDR3 spells CASSFIGGYLQETQYF. The CDR3 bases are TGTGCCAGCAGCTTTATCGGCGGATACTTGCAAGAGACCCAGTACTTC.

The chain employs TRBV19 and TRBJ2-1, with D possibly being TRBD1 (5 bases). With 5 bases removed from V and 4 bases from J, the gap between germline ends came to 12 bases. Germline lookup yields CDR1 LNHDA and CDR2 SQIVND (reference sequence). CDR3 length: 14 amino acids. CDR3 bases: TGTGCCAGTAGTCCGCAGGCAGGGTACAATGAGCAGTTCTTC. It specifies CASSPQAGYNEQFF. Filled out from reference TRBV19 and TRBJ2-1, the complete variable domain reads DGGITQSPKYLFRKEGQNVTLSCEQNLNHDAMYWYRQDPGQGLRLIYYSQIVNDFQKGDIAEGYSVSREKKESFPLTVTSAQKNPTAFYLCASSPQAGYNEQFFGPGTRLTVL.

Regarding this clone: The identical CDR3 is also encoded by other nucleotide sequences in the sample. The rearrangement links TRBV6-5 to TRBJ2-7, with D perhaps TRBD1 (5 bases). CDR3 size: 14 residues. Germline-derived CDR1 and CDR2 are MNHEY and SVGAGI. V was clipped by 0 bases and J by 5 bases, with 11 bases between them. This CDR3 reads CASSYSGRVHEQYF. Here the CDR3 DNA reads TGTGCCAGCAGTTACTCGGGCAGGGTACACGAGCAGTACTTC.

This chain links TRBV6-1 with TRBJ2-7; D gene unclear. Trimming removed 3 bases at V and 0 bases at J, with 9 bases between. Germline assignment: CDR1 MNHNS and CDR2 SASEGT. The CDR3 sequence is 14 residues long. DNA for the CDR3: TGTGCCAGCAGTGATTCTGGTAGCTCCTACGAGCAGTACTTC. It translates to CASSDSGSSYEQYF.

The V call is TRBV4-1, the J call TRBJ2-6, with 11 bases aligning to TRBD2. There are 20 residues in the CDR3. CDR1 is MGHRA and CDR2 is YSYEKL in the germline V gene. The V gene end was trimmed by 0 bases and the J gene end by 3 bases; junction bases not matched to a gene: 10. In DNA form, the CDR3 reads TGCGCCAGCAGCCAAGATTCGCAGACTAGCGGGGTGTTTGGGGCCAACGTCCTGACTTTC. Translation gives CASSQDSQTSGVFGANVLTF.

V and J are TRBV4-2 and TRBJ2-3, with 9 bases matching TRBD2. The CDR3 totals 17 residues. V lost 0 bases, J lost 4 bases, and 8 bases stayed unmatched. CDR1 LGHNA and CDR2 YNFKEQ come from the germline V gene. CDR3 protein: CASSQESLAGHADTQYF. The CDR3 DNA reads as TGTGCCAGCAGCCAAGAGTCGCTAGCGGGACACGCAGATACGCAGTATTTT.

V usage is TRBV9 and J usage is TRBJ2-7; maybe TRBD1 (6 bases). Trimming shortened V by 3 bases and J by 1 base, and 29 bases separated the two germline ends. This CDR3 has 20 residues. The germline V gene encodes CDR1 SGDLS and CDR2 YYNGEE. CDR3 in amino acids: CASSGSGEWDTTEASYEQYF. The CDR3 coding sequence is TGTGCCAGCAGCGGGTCGGGTGAATGGGACACCACAGAGGCGTCCTACGAGCAGTACTTC.

The CDR3 here is CASSRLAGVGTGELFF. CDR3 nucleotides: TGTGCCAGCAGCCGACTAGCGGGAGTGGGCACCGGGGAGCTGTTTTTT. V usage is TRBV2 and J usage is TRBJ2-2; 12 bases match TRBD2. The J segment lost 4 bases and the V segment lost 6 bases, leaving 6 bases of the junction unmatched. Per the germline V gene, CDR1 is SNHLY and CDR2 is FYNNEI. This CDR3 is 16 amino acids long.

The chain recombines TRBV5-1 with TRBJ1-4, with 11 bases aligning to TRBD1. Losses at the gene ends were 2 bases for V and 8 bases for J; bases not matched to a gene: 5. The V gene's germline CDR1 is SGHRS and CDR2 YFSETQ. The CDR3 spans 15 residues. CDR3 DNA sequence: TGCGCCAGCAGCTTACCGGGACAGGGGGACGAAAAACTGTTTTTT. This codes for CASSLPGQGDEKLFF.

Concerning this clone: Other DNA sequences within the sample encode an identical CDR3. The chain is built from TRBV5-1 and TRBJ1-2, with D maybe TRBD1 (5 bases). CDR1 is SGHRS and CDR2 is YFSETQ in the germline V gene. Trimming removed 0 bases from V and 3 bases from J, with 12 bases in between. CDR3 size: 15 residues. The CDR3 here is CASSLGQGRDYGYTF. CDR3 nucleotides: TGCGCCAGCAGCTTGGGGCAGGGTCGAGACTATGGCTACACCTTC.

This chain links TRBV6-5 with TRBJ2-2, with a possible D match to TRBD2 (7 bases). The ends were cut back, 4 bases at V and 7 bases at J, with 19 bases in the middle. The CDR3 consists of 16 residues. The germline V gene has CDR1 MNHEY and CDR2 SVGAGI. In DNA, the CDR3 is TGTGCCAGCAGTTCTGGGGGGCTAGCGGTATTCGGGGAGCTGTTTTTT. This codes for CASSSGGLAVFGELFF.

This chain joins TRBV3-1 (or the pseudogene TRBV3-2) and TRBJ2-7, with D possibly being TRBD1 or TRBD2 (7 bases each). Germline-derived CDR1 and CDR2 are LGHDT and YNNKEL (reference sequence). The V end was cut by 2 bases, the J end by 5 bases, with 22 bases between. This CDR3 has 17 amino acids. The CDR3 is CASSQKGALGGVDEQYF. CDR3 nucleotide sequence: TGTGCCAGCAGCCAAAAGGGGGCTTTGGGAGGGGTGGACGAGCAGTACTTC.

The CDR3 nucleotides are TGTGCCAGCAGCTTGGATGACCTAGCACTTAACTATGGCTACACCTTC. Protein product: CASSLDDLALNYGYTF. The chain carries TRBV5-8 and TRBJ1-2; D uncertain. The V end lost 0 bases, the J end lost 1 base, and 13 bases lay between the germline ends. This CDR3 comprises 16 residues. Germline V gene data show CDR1 as SGHTS and CDR2 as YDEGEE.

V and J are TRBV2 and TRBJ1-1; D is ambiguous. The CDR3 consists of 12 residues. Trimming shortened V by 4 bases and J by 5 bases, and 8 bases separated the two germline ends. CDR1 and CDR2 (germline): SNHLY, FYNNEI. The CDR3 spells CASSVGGTEAFF. The CDR3 coding sequence is TGTGCCAGCAGTGTGGGTGGAACTGAAGCTTTCTTT.

There are a few counts of this clone. The genes are TRBV4-2 and TRBJ1-6; D is unclear. The CDR3 covers 15 residues. CDR1 and CDR2 (germline): LGHNA, YNFKEQ. Trimming removed 1 base from V and 7 bases from J, with 11 bases in between. DNA of the CDR3: TGTGCCAGCAGCCAAGCGCACAGCATAAATTCACCCCTCCACTTT. It yields the protein CASSQAHSINSPLHF.

This chain connects TRBV14 to TRBJ1-6; 7 nucleotides agree with TRBD1. CDR3 size: 14 residues. The junction had 8 bases not matched to a gene; V was cut back by 3 bases and J by 12 bases. CDR1 is SGHDN and CDR2 is FVKESK in the germline V gene. CDR3 DNA: TGTGCCAGCAGCCAGCCTGACAGGGATGGACCCCTCCACTTT. Translating gives CASSQPDRDGPLHF.

By frequency in the sample, this clone is medium-sized. The chain is built from TRBV6-5 and TRBJ1-5; tentatively, D is TRBD1 (5 bases). This CDR3 has 14 residues. V gave up 6 bases and J gave up 4 bases, with 13 bases separating them. Germline V gene data show CDR1 as MNHEY and CDR2 as SVGAGI. CDR3 amino acids: CASSGAGGNQPQHF. In DNA form, the CDR3 reads TGTGCCAGCAGCGGGGCGGGGGGAAATCAGCCCCAGCATTTT.

The chain employs TRBV30 and TRBJ2-7, with a possible D match to TRBD2 (6 bases). CDR1 is GTSNPN and CDR2 is SVGIG in the germline V gene (reference sequence). The V gene lost 0 bases and the J gene lost 3 bases, with 18 bases spanning the gap. CDR3 size: 16 residues. As DNA, the CDR3 is TGTGCCTGGAGTGTTGGAGGGGTGAGGGGCCTCTACGAGCAGTACTTC. Its translation is CAWSVGGVRGLYEQYF.

This chain uses TRBV11-2 with TRBJ2-2, with TRBD1 matching 7 bases. Germline lookup yields CDR1 SGHAT and CDR2 FQNNGV. The CDR3 contains 15 residues. V shed 5 bases, J shed 2 bases, and the junction held 5 bases outside the gene matches. DNA for the CDR3: TGTGCCAGCAGCCATGGGACAGCCAACACCGGGGAGCTGTTTTTT. It encodes CASSHGTANTGELFF.

The CDR3 reads CSAIDSGQGADEQYF. In DNA, the CDR3 is TGCAGTGCTATTGACTCAGGACAGGGGGCAGACGAGCAGTACTTC. V is TRBV20-1 and J is TRBJ2-7, with 11 positions matching TRBD1. Germline CDR1 reads DFQATT; CDR2 reads SNEGSKA (reference sequence). Trimming took 4 bases from V and 5 from J; bases not matched to a gene: 10. The CDR3 contains 15 residues.

The chain couples TRBV29-1 to TRBJ2-3; D might be TRBD2 (6 bases). Germline V lookup: CDR1 SQVTM, CDR2 ANQGSEA. Trimming stripped 4 bases from V and 6 bases from J, with 20 bases between. CDR3 size: 15 residues. The CDR3 loop reads CSVGPLALYVDTQYF. For the CDR3, the DNA is TGCAGCGTTGGCCCACTAGCCCTCTACGTGGATACGCAGTATTTT.

The chain employs TRBV7-8 and TRBJ2-5; D is unresolved. There are 14 residues in the CDR3. Germline V lookup: CDR1 SGHVS, CDR2 FQNEAQ. With 1 base removed from V and 5 bases from J, the gap between germline ends came to 11 bases. CDR3 nucleotide sequence: TGTGCCAGCAGCTTAGGGTCTGGGTCGGAGACCCAGTACTTC. This gives the protein CASSLGSGSETQYF.

The rearrangement links TRBV12-5 to TRBJ2-5, with 8 bases lining up with TRBD2. The CDR3 has 15 residues. Trimming at V came to 3 bases and at J to 5 bases, leaving 8 bases not matched to a gene. Germline V gene data show CDR1 as LGHNT and CDR2 as FRNRAP. The CDR3 DNA follows: TGTGCTAGTGGTTTAGAAGGACTAGCCGGGGAGACCCAGTACTTC. As protein: CASGLEGLAGETQYF.